This T cell receptor (beta chain) is from a study of control samples from healthy donors and cancer patients. The V gene's germline CDR1 is KGHDR and CDR2 SFDVKD. This CDR3 is 17 amino acids long. Trimming stripped 2 bases from V and 1 base from J, with 16 bases between. Using immunoSEQ multiplex PCR, the repertoire was profiled, and TCRdb retains in-frame clones only, with some absent. The table records over 10,000 clones, 90% to 95% of them present only once. This sequence was found in a man older than 75 with lung cancer. The sample was PBMCs. The gene calls are TRBV24-1 and TRBJ2-5, with TRBD1 as a possible D gene (5 bases). DNA of the CDR3: TGTGCCACCAGTGATTCCCCCGGACAAAGCAGCCAAGAGACCCAGTACTTC. Protein sequence: CATSDSPGQSSQETQYF.